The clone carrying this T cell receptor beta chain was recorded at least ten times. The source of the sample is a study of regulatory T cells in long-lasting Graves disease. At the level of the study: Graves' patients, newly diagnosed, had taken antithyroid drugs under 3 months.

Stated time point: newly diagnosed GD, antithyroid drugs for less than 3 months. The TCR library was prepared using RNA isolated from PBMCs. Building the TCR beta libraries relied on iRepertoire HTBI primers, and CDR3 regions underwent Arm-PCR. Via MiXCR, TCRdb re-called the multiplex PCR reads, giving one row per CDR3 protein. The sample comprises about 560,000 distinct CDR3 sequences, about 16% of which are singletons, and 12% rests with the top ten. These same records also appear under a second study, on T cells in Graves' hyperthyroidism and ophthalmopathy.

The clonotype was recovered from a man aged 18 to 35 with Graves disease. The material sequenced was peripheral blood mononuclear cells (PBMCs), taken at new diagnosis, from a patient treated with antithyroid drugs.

The CDR3 reads CASSFRRNTGELFF. Written as DNA, the CDR3 is TGTGCCAGCAGTTTTCGGCGGAACACCGGGGAGCTGTTTTTT. J is TRBJ2-2 and V is TRBV12-3 or TRBV12-4; the D is unclear. The CDR3 is 14 residues long. V dropped 3 bases and J dropped 1 base, with 6 bases sitting between them.